The TCR beta chain under discussion was sequenced for a study of cytomegalovirus exposure and HLA in healthy donors. From germline, CDR1 is GTSNPN and CDR2 SVGIG (reference sequence). The ends lost 5 bases at V and 2 bases at J; junction bases unmatched: 6. This CDR3 region has 14 residues. A multiplex PCR was run with 60 Vbeta primers and 13 Jbeta primers. Sequencing used immunoSEQ multiplex PCR; TCRdb keeps in-frame clones, though not all of them. The table records about 130,000 clones, approximately 80% of them present only once. The specimen sequenced was PBMCs. The gene calls are TRBV30 and TRBJ2-3; 8 nucleotides agree with TRBD2. The sequence derives from a female donor in good health and CMV-seronegative. For the CDR3, the DNA is TGTGCCTGGCATTTAGCGGGGATCACAGATACGCAGTATTTT. This sequence encodes CAWHLAGITDTQYF. The whole variable domain, remainder taken from reference TRBV30 and TRBJ2-3, is SQTIHQWPATLVQPVGSPLSLECTVEGTSNPNLYWYRQAAGRGLQLLFYSVGIGQISSEVPQNLSASRPQDRQFILSSKKLLLSDSGFYLCAWHLAGITDTQYFGPGTRLTVL.